The TCR beta chain under discussion was sequenced for a study of cytomegalovirus exposure and HLA in healthy donors. PCR employed 60 Vbeta and 13 Jbeta primers. The repertoire was sequenced with immunoSEQ multiplex PCR; TCRdb's copy has only in-frame clones and lacks some. This table has 110,000 or so clones, around 76% appearing once. This CDR3 is 16 amino acids long. CDR1 and CDR2 from the germline V gene are SGHDN and FVKESK. With 4 bases removed from V and 2 bases from J, the gap between germline ends came to 15 bases. The sequencing sample was made of PBMCs. V is TRBV14 and J is TRBJ2-1; D possibly corresponds to TRBD1 (5 bases). This receptor was taken from a middle-aged man in good health and CMV-seropositive. The CDR3 loop reads CASSPRRGSPYNEQFF. CDR3 DNA: TGTGCCAGCAGCCCGCGTAGGGGCAGCCCCTACAATGAGCAGTTCTTC.